Below, one T cell receptor beta chain is given with its context. Its antigen is not yet known. One base away there is no much larger clone; base qualities are not given. These data originate in a study of cytomegalovirus exposure and HLA in healthy donors (TCRdb year 2017). Context from the whole study: In an earlier analysis of under 750 of the donors, 250 to 350 Gb of sequence data and just under 120 million unique TCR beta sequences from 150 million to 200 million T cells were reported. Typing coverage varied by locus: roughly 629-640 donors for A, B, C, DRB1 and DQB1; around 560 for DQA1; 606 for DPA1; about 450 for DPB1. Alongside the repertoire data, information on donor age, sex, ethnicity and CMV serostatus was compiled. Rather than drawing on any new phenotypic data, the later analysis identified candidate immune exposures from TCR beta sequences and the way those sequences occurred across donors. Class I and class II HLA loci were covered by the typing at four-digit resolution. The study combined high-throughput TCR immunosequencing, statistical association of individual TCRs with disease status, and machine learning to predict cytomegalovirus infection status. To decide whether each TCR beta V gene segment behaved as functional or pseudogenic, an earlier analysis of fewer than 750 of the donors relied on high-throughput TCR beta sequencing. The study aimed to test whether cataloging public T cell receptors could reveal signatures of past pathogen exposure. A later analysis re-examined previously published TCR beta repertoires from 500 to 700 donors and added high-resolution HLA genotyping to investigate patterns of TCR occurrence. The genetic ancestry cluster associated with self-reported Caucasian donors included 81% of the 300 to 400 genotyped donors. Four or five DR-DQ haplotypes were handled as single units for association and clustering, since linkage in the cohort was strong. Besides the first cohort of hundreds of subjects, a separate validation cohort made up of 120 different subjects was used. Among about 410 genotyped donors of the cohort, an average of roughly 230,000 unique TCR beta nucleotide sequences was sequenced per donor, of which about 18% were non-productive. The study used immunosequencing to profile the T cell repertoires of several hundred subjects and linked those repertoires to cytomegalovirus serostatus. A later genetic analysis used genome-wide SNP genotypes for about 65% of the 666 donors, treating that subset as a discovery cohort. Roughly 300 gigabases of sequencing data and roughly 81 million unique TCR sequences made up an early release that covered approximately 700 HLA-typed donors. Every repertoire in the discovery cohort had been generated on one and the same sequencing platform.

Findings and caveats that apply to the study as a whole: In a later analysis, HLA-associated TCR beta chains showed more clonal expansion and lower generation probabilities than non-associated chains that were equally common. Because HLA typing was unavailable for some donors at each locus, only the typed subset was used in association tests. In an earlier analysis of 587 of the donors, most TCR beta V segments were observed in productive rearrangements about 87% or about 30% of the time, broadly matching IMGT annotations. A later analysis found that most CMV-associated TCR beta chains appeared HLA-restricted, with HLA associations seemingly driven largely by CMV exposure. According to the authors, the approach could potentially be generalized to other disease states and immunological phenotypes. A later genetic analysis reported fewer N-insertions in productive TCRs among donors in an Asian-associated ancestry cluster than the roughly 700-donor mean. Immune exposure information for the cohort was limited to CMV serostatus. When HLA alleles, especially DR and DQ, strongly co-occurred, attributing TCR associations to individual alleles was difficult. Three of the identified cytomegalovirus-associated TCR beta chains were confirmed in vitro to be specific for cytomegalovirus antigens. A further reported finding was that TCR beta sequences accurately predicted the HLA-A and HLA-B alleles for most subjects in the first cohort. Some IMGT-functional V segments, including TRBV6-2 and TRBV6-3, could not be distinguished by the 87-base-pair reads and were therefore excluded. While some public TCRs were present in many individuals, most TCR sequences turned up only very rarely across donors. In both the original and validation cohorts, the classifier was reported to diagnose cytomegalovirus status with high specificity and sensitivity. In a later analysis, 16,951 TCR beta sequences were associated with specific HLA alleles at a false discovery rate of 0.05. An association between a missense DCLRE1C variant and V-gene and J-gene trimming of TCR beta chains was found in a later genetic analysis and replicated in an independent cohort. In a later analysis, TCR association rates were found to vary across HLA loci, with the most associated TCRs seen for DRB1 alleles and the fewest for HLA-C alleles. Seventeen rarely observed V segments, including chromosome 9 orphons, were excluded from the earlier analysis of a few hundred of the donors because counts were too low. A later analysis reported that several top co-occurrence clusters appeared linked to parvovirus B19, influenza, CMV and Epstein-Barr virus. A total of fewer than 200 TCR beta chains were listed by the study as associated with cytomegalovirus. Linkage disequilibrium might explain the correlated functional status among segregating V segments, but an unknown experimental factor could not be ruled out. A cluster of highly shared sequence variants was judged likely to represent a technical artifact of the sequencing pipeline. The cohort was sequenced for TCR beta chains only, and without alpha or paired-chain data the features that could be detected were limited. Roughly uniform sequencing depth across donors was assumed in presence/absence analyses, although this assumption may not hold.

Based on the germline V gene, the CDR1 and CDR2 sequences are SGHTA and FQGNSA. The CDR3 measures 13 amino acids from cysteine to phenylalanine. Just the 39-base CDR3 DNA is kept, in frame starting at base 1. Between the V and J ends, shortened by 1 base and 4 bases respectively, the junction contains 7 bases. Libraries came from the immunoSEQ multiplex PCR assay. A mixture of 60 forward primers for TCR Vbeta segments and 13 reverse primers for TCR Jbeta segments was used in the multiplex PCR. A multiplex PCR assay on genomic DNA amplified the CDR3 region of rearranged TCR beta genes. Amplified TCR beta libraries were sequenced as 87-base-pair reads on the Illumina HiSeq System. In the paper's pipeline: A later analysis counted some 80 million unique TCR beta chains across the 500 to 850 repertoires, and roughly 11 million of these chains were shared by at least two donors. To remove PCR and sequencing errors, raw reads were error-corrected and collapsed into unique sequences using a nearest-neighbor algorithm that merged closely related sequences. CDR3 sequences were aligned to IMGT reference sequences to assign V, D and J gene segments. For a sequence to be retained, at least a six-nucleotide match to both a V gene segment and a J gene segment was required. A rearrangement counted as productive if the CDR3 had no stop codons and remained in frame with V and J, and every other rearrangement counted as non-productive. Following IMGT convention, CDR3 was defined as the stretch from the second conserved V-encoded cysteine up to the conserved J-encoded phenylalanine. The earlier analysis of some 580 of the donors excluded any sequence lacking an unambiguous match to a single V gene segment. In an earlier analysis of about 590 of the donors, a V segment was called functional when productive rearrangements were above 56.7%, and segregating when the standard deviation between donors exceeded 5%. To diagnose cytomegalovirus status from the catalog of TCR beta chain sequences, a statistical classification framework was built. A later analysis assigned V and J genes by comparing TCR nucleotide sequences with IMGT/GENE-DB human TR gene sequences. The TCRdist pipeline was used in a later analysis to assign CDR3 sequences and most-parsimonious VDJ recombination scenarios. A later analysis defined each TCR beta chain by its CDR3 amino acid sequence plus V-gene family, and excluded reads lacking a unique V-gene family. A later analysis removed nearly 600 highly shared, low-generation-probability nucleotide sequences to deal with suspected cross-contamination and a sequencing artifact. In a later analysis, a clonal expansion index was calculated for each public chain from normalized within-repertoire ranks of inferred template counts. A later analysis computed generation probabilities with a VDJ recombination model fitted to out-of-frame rearrangements, and checked the results against IGoR. A later analysis scored TCR-TCR, TCR-HLA and TCR-CMV co-occurrence with hypergeometric tests, applying a repertoire-size bias correction to TCR pairs. False discovery rates were estimated in a later analysis by permuting HLA or CMV assignments 20 times. A later analysis grouped co-occurring TCRs with DBSCAN, adding TCRdist sequence similarity when clustering within HLA-allele-positive subsets. Repertoires with fewer than 30,000 or more than 120,000 public chains, plus five repertoires with anomalous nucleotide sharing, were excluded from co-occurrence clustering. TCRdb took over this immuneACCESS table, retaining in-frame rearrangements with V and J assigned. Such tables are incomplete; in checked studies, under half of the missing clones stem from an unresolved V gene, and the remainder is unexplained. V and J calls and clone size are given by that table; D and trimming were obtained from the DNA. Counted in this sample were 150,000 to 200,000 clones; 80% of them appeared once. The ten largest clones add up to roughly 1.1% of the sample.

In total, over 600 healthy bone marrow donors made up the cohort. Cohort members were all nominally healthy when sampled, although unrecorded immune exposures were likely present. The donor tested CMV seronegative and was one of the 352 seronegative cohort members. A peripheral blood sample was provided by each donor, and peripheral blood mononuclear cells were used for TCR beta sequencing. Genomic DNA was extracted from the blood cell samples with the Qiagen DNeasy Blood Extraction Kit. The chain links TRBV7-2 with TRBJ1-1, with TRBD1 tentatively as D gene (5 bases match). The specimen was PBMCs. The sequence came from a woman aged 35 to 49 in good health and CMV-seronegative. The DNA is TGTGCCAGCAGCTTAGACAGGAGCACTGAAGCTTTCTTT. Its translation reads: CASSLDRSTEAFF.